These 17 T cell receptor beta chains came from one sample sequenced in a study of blood T cell repertoires in COVID-19. The table came from immunoSEQ multiplex PCR; TCRdb's copy has only in-frame clones and leaves some out. The table records about 220,000 clones, approximately 86% of them present only once. Sequenced sample: peripheral blood. These receptor sequences come from a woman aged 25 to 45 who had recovered from COVID-19.

V usage is TRBV30 and J usage is TRBJ2-3, with D maybe TRBD2 (6 bases). CDR1 is GTSNPN, CDR2 SVGIG, per germline (reference sequence). The V end lost 3 bases, the J end lost 0 bases, and 10 bases lay between the germline ends. The CDR3 sequence is 14 residues long. The CDR3 DNA sequence: TGTGCCTGGAGGGGGGACTCTAGCACAGATACGCAGTATTTT. Translating gives CAWRGDSSTDTQYF.

The chain combines TRBV3-1 (or the pseudogene TRBV3-2) with TRBJ2-7; D gene ambiguous. With 1 base removed from V and 3 bases from J, the gap between germline ends came to 7 bases. Germline-derived CDR1 and CDR2 are LGHDT and YNNKEL (reference sequence). This CDR3 is 13 amino acids long. The CDR3 here is CASSQVSNYEQYF. As DNA, the CDR3 is TGTGCCAGCAGCCAAGTGAGTAACTACGAGCAGTACTTC.

The chain employs TRBV4-2 and TRBJ1-4; TRBD1 aligns across 7 bases. Germline V lookup: CDR1 LGHNA, CDR2 YNFKEQ. The J segment lost 6 bases and the V segment lost 0 bases, leaving 7 bases of the junction unmatched. This CDR3 has 16 amino acids. CDR3 sequence reads: CASSQDRGNGDEKLFF. The CDR3 DNA is TGTGCCAGCAGCCAAGACAGGGGGAATGGCGATGAAAAACTGTTTTTT.

In its sample, this clone was seen a few times. CDR3 sequence: CASRWGKGFDSPLHF. The CDR3 region has the DNA TGTGCCAGTAGATGGGGAAAGGGGTTCGATTCACCCCTCCACTTT. V usage is TRBV19 and J usage is TRBJ1-6; D might be TRBD1 (5 bases). Germline CDR1 LNHDA, CDR2 SQIVND (reference sequence). The CDR3 consists of 15 residues. The V end lost 6 bases, the J end lost 8 bases, and 17 bases lay between the germline ends.

This chain uses TRBV5-4 with TRBJ2-3; D is ambiguous. The CDR3 is 15 amino acids. V was trimmed by 2 bases and J by 1 base, leaving 11 bases between them. From germline, CDR1 is SGHNT and CDR2 YYREEE (reference sequence). This CDR3 is CASSLEGVRTDTQYF. CDR3 bases: TGTGCCAGCAGCTTAGAAGGAGTCCGCACAGATACGCAGTATTTT.

The chain employs TRBV11-1 and TRBJ2-1, with 9 bases fitting TRBD2. The CDR3 sequence is 15 residues long. With 8 bases clipped from V and 8 bases from J, the junction kept 13 bases outside the gene matches. Germline V gene lookup returns CDR1 SGHAT and CDR2 FQDESV (reference sequence). As DNA, the CDR3 is TGTGCCAGCGCCCGCCCCCTAGCGGGGTTGGATGAGCAGTTCTTC. Translating gives CASARPLAGLDEQFF.

This clone was detected a few times. The chain employs TRBV5-4 and TRBJ1-2; D ambiguous. Germline CDR1 reads SGHNT; CDR2 reads YYREEE (reference sequence). CDR3 length: 13 residues. V was pared by 4 bases and J by 0 bases, with 7 bases between. This chain's CDR3 is CASSPEANYGYTF. The CDR3 region has the DNA TGTGCCAGCAGCCCGGAGGCTAACTATGGCTACACCTTC.

This clone was seen just once. This chain uses TRBV4-3 with TRBJ2-3; weak D call: TRBD2 (7 bases). The CDR3 runs to 15 residues. Per germline, CDR1 LGHNA and CDR2 YSLEER. Trimming cost V 3 bases and J 6 bases, with 16 bases left between them. Here the CDR3 reads CASSQRGGQGDTQYF. The CDR3 DNA follows: TGCGCCAGCAGCCAGAGGGGGGGCCAGGGGGATACGCAGTATTTT.

The chain has TRBV5-5 and TRBJ1-2; D remains unclear. This CDR3 is built from 13 residues. CDR1 is SGHKS and CDR2 is YYEKEE in the germline V gene (reference sequence). V lost 0 bases and J 0 bases, leaving 3 bases between the germline ends. The CDR3 region has the DNA TGTGCCAGCAGCTTGGACACTAACTATGGCTACACCTTC. The encoded protein is CASSLDTNYGYTF.

The V call is TRBV2, the J call TRBJ1-4, with D perhaps TRBD1 (6 bases). This CDR3 is built from 15 residues. Trimming pared 6 bases from V and 1 base from J, leaving 12 bases between. Germline lookup yields CDR1 SNHLY and CDR2 FYNNEI. The CDR3 protein is CASSKVGGTNEKLFF. DNA of the CDR3: TGTGCCAGCAGCAAAGTAGGGGGAACTAATGAAAAACTGTTTTTT.

The chain employs TRBV2 and TRBJ2-3; 10 bases are a match to TRBD1. Germline values: CDR1 SNHLY, CDR2 FYNNEI. The CDR3 sequence is 15 residues long. Unmatched junction bases numbered 4, after V lost 4 bases and J lost 3 bases. This CDR3 is CASSGQGARTDTQYF. The CDR3 coding sequence is TGTGCCAGCAGTGGACAGGGGGCAAGGACAGATACGCAGTATTTT.

This sequence joins TRBV2 and TRBJ2-7, with TRBD2 matching over 12 bases. V gave up 5 bases and J gave up 6 bases; unmatched junction bases: 11. CDR1 and CDR2 (germline): SNHLY, FYNNEI. The length of the CDR3 is 16 residues. CDR3 protein: CASSHHPSGGAPEQYF. The CDR3 nucleotides are TGTGCCAGCAGTCATCACCCTAGCGGGGGGGCCCCCGAGCAGTACTTC.

This sequence joins TRBV7-3 and TRBJ2-1; D might be TRBD2 (6 bases). CDR3 length equals 14 residues. In germline, CDR1 is SGHTA, CDR2 FQGTGA. Trimming cost V 6 bases and J 2 bases, with 11 bases left between them. This chain's CDR3 is CASSSSVTYNEQFF. The CDR3 DNA follows: TGTGCCAGCAGTTCTAGCGTCACCTACAATGAGCAGTTCTTC.

The V call is TRBV19, the J call TRBJ2-4, with a tentative D call TRBD1 (5 bases). This CDR3 is 12 amino acids long. V shed 3 bases and J shed 9 bases, with 9 bases lying between them. Looked up from germline, CDR1 is LNHDA and CDR2 is SQIVND (reference sequence). The CDR3 DNA sequence: TGTGCCAGTAGTATGTCAGGGCCCATTCAGTACTTC. Protein: CASSMSGPIQYF.

The J gene is TRBJ2-2, the V gene TRBV7-3; TRBD1 matches 7 bases. Losses at the gene ends were 2 bases for V and 3 bases for J; bases not matched to a gene: 6. Germline V gene sequence: CDR1 SGHTA, CDR2 FQGTGA. The CDR3 loop spans 16 amino acids. The CDR3 coding sequence is TGTGCCAGCAGCTTACCGGGACAGCATCACACCGGGGAGCTGTTTTTT. Translating it yields CASSLPGQHHTGELFF.

In this sample, this clone turned up a few times. V is TRBV5-4 and J is TRBJ1-6; D may be TRBD1 (6 bases). Trimming took 4 bases from V and 9 from J, leaving 17 bases between them. This CDR3 spans 15 amino acids. CDR1 SGHNT and CDR2 YYREEE come from the germline V gene (reference sequence). The CDR3 DNA sequence: TGTGCCAGCAGCCCGGCGGCGGGGGCCGGTTCACCCCTCCACTTT. This gives the protein CASSPAAGAGSPLHF.

The V and J genes are TRBV2 and TRBJ1-2; 7 nucleotides match TRBD1. This CDR3 has 10 residues. Trimming took 9 bases from V and 6 from J; bases not matched to a gene: 1. Germline V lookup: CDR1 SNHLY, CDR2 FYNNEI. CDR3 in DNA: TGTGCCAGGACAGGGCATGGCTACACCTTC. This translates into CARTGHGYTF. The full variable domain, completed using reference TRBV2 and TRBJ1-2, is EPEVTQTPSHQVTQMGQEVILRCVPISNHLYFYWYRQILGQKVEFLVSFYNNEISEKSEIFDDQFSVERPDGSNFTLKIRSTKLEDSAMYFCARTGHGYTFGSGTRLTVV.